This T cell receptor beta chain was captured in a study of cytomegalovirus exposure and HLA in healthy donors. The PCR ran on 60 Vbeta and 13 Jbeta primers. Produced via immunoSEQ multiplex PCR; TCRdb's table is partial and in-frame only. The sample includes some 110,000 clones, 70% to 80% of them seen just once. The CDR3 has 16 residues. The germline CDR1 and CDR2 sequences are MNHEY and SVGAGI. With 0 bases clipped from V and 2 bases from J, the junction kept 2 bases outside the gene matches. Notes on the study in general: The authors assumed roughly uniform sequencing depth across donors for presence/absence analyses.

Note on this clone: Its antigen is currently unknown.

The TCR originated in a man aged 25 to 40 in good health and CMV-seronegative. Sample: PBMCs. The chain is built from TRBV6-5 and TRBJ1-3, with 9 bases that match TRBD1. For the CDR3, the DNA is TGTGCCAGCAGTTACTCGAGGGACAGGGCTGGAAACACCATATATTTT. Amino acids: CASSYSRDRAGNTIYF.